This T cell receptor beta chain was sequenced in a study of T cell repertoires in cytomegalovirus infection (dated by TCRdb to 2018 to 2020). Concerning the study at large: Alongside well-studied HLA-B-restricted epitopes, the peptide stimulations were aimed at recently identified HLA-C-restricted CMV epitopes, whose presentation resists viral immunomodulation. The HLA type of each donor mattered for the analysis, because public TCR beta signatures pointed to carriage of CMV infection along with the matching HLA type.

A word on this clonotype: Its target antigen remains unknown. Per-base qualities were not stored, and no clone one base away is much larger.

The sequencer listed for this sample is Illumina HiSeq 1500. TCRdb reprocessing: public reads trimmed at Q25 with fastp, clones called with MiXCR, in-frame beta chains kept. Rows are unified per CDR3 protein, each entry keeping the most common DNA and genes. The sample profile shows 45,000 to 65,000 distinct CDR3 sequences; around 20% of them were found once. The ten largest account for around 80% of the sample. The junction shows trimming of 7 bases on V and 5 bases on J, plus 17 bases between the germline ends. The CDR3 goes from the cysteine to the phenylalanine over 15 residues. CDR3 DNA is the only sequence kept; it has 45 bases, read in frame from the first base. Broad study findings and their caveats: The ex vivo response was dominated by HLA-C-restricted CMV-specific TCR beta clonotypes, and the single most frequent clonotype in two of eight donors was supplied by these HLA-C-restricted clonotypes. In both this cohort and an independent roughly 400-donor cohort, the cumulative frequency of public TCR beta family members distinguished carriers of CMV infection plus the relevant HLA type.

The treatment or condition label on this specimen signifies: in vitro stimulation with specific CMV peptide epitopes to enrich CMV-specific T cells. The receptor comes from a human donor in good health (CMV status not recorded). Some clones in this sample may be carry-over from other donors' samples. The sequence links TRBV12-3 or TRBV12-4 to TRBJ2-2, with the D segment identity uncertain. Here the sequenced sample was CD8+ T cells from cultured PBMCs, taken from culture after CMV antigen stimulation. For the CDR3, the sequence is CASIPWAPGTGELFF. The DNA sequence is given as TGTGCCAGCATACCATGGGCTCCGGGTACCGGGGAGCTGTTTTTT.